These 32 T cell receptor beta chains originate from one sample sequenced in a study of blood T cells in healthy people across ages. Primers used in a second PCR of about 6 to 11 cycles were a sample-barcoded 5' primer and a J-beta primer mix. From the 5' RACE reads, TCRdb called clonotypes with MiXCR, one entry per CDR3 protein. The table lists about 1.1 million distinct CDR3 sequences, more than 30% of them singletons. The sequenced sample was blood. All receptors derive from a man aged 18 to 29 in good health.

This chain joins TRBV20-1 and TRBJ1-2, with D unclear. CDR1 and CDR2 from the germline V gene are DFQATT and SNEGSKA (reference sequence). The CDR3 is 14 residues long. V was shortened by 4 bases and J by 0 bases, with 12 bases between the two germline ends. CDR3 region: CSATSGISNYGYTF. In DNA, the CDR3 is TGCAGTGCTACGTCCGGGATCTCTAACTATGGCTACACCTTC.

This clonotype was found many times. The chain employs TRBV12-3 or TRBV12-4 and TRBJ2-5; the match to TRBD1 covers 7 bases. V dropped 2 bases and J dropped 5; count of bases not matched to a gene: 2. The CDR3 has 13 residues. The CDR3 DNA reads TGTGCCAGCAGTTTAAGGGGGCGGGAGACCCAGTACTTC. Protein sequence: CASSLRGRETQYF.

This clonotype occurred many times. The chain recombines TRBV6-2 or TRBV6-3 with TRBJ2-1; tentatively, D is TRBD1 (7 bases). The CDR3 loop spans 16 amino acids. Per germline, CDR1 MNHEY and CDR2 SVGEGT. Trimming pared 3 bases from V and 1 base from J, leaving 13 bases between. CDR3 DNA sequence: TGTGCCAGCAGTTATAGCAGGGGGGCGTCCTACAATGAGCAGTTCTTC. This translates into CASSYSRGASYNEQFF.

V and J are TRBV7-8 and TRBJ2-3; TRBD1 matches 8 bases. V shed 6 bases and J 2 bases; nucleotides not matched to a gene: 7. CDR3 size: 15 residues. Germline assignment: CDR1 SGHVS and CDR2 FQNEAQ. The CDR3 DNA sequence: TGTGCCAGCAGACCGGGACAGGCCCTCACAGATACGCAGTATTTT. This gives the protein CASRPGQALTDTQYF.

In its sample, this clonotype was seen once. The CDR3 DNA reads as TGTGCCAGCAGTGACATCGGTGCCCGGGAAAAACTGTTTTTT. This encodes CASSDIGAREKLFF. The chain recombines TRBV2 with TRBJ1-4; D ambiguous. V gave up 3 bases and J gave up 8 bases, with 13 bases separating them. This CDR3 comprises 14 residues. Germline CDR1 reads SNHLY; CDR2 reads FYNNEI.

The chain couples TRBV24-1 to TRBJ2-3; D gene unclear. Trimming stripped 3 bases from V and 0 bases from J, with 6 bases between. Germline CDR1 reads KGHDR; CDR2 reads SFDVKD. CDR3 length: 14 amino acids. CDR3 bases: TGTGCCACCAGTGATGACGGGAGCACAGATACGCAGTATTTT. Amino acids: CATSDDGSTDTQYF.

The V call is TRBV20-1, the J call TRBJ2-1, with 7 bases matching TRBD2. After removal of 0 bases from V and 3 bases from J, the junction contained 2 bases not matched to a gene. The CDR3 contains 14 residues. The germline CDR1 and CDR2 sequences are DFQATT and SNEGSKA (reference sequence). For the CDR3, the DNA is TGCAGTGCTAGAGAGGCTAGCGGCTACAATGAGCAGTTCTTC. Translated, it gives CSAREASGYNEQFF.

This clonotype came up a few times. CDR3 amino acids: CASSSRSGFYEQYF. The CDR3 DNA is TGTGCCAGCAGTTCAAGATCAGGGTTTTACGAGCAGTACTTC. This rearrangement joins TRBV27 to TRBJ2-7; D might be TRBD1 (5 bases). The CDR3 totals 14 residues. Germline V gene lookup returns CDR1 MNHEY and CDR2 SMNVEV (reference sequence). V was cut by 4 bases and J by 4 bases, with 14 bases left in between.

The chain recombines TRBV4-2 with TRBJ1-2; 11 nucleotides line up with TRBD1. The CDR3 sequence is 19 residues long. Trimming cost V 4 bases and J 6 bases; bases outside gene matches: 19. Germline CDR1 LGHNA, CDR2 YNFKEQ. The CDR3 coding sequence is TGTGCCAGCAGCCCTACACCTGGACAGGGGGCGATCCGTAGACATGGCTACACCTTC. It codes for CASSPTPGQGAIRRHGYTF.

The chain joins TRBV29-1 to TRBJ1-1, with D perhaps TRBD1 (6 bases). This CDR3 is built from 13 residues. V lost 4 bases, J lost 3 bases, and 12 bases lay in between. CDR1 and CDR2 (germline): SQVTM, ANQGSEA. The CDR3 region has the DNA TGCAGCGTTGGAGGACAGTTGTACACTGAAGCTTTCTTT. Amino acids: CSVGGQLYTEAFF.

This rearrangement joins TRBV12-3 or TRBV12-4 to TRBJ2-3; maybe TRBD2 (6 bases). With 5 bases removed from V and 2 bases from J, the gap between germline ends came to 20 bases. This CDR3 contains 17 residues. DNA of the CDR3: TGTGCCAGCAGTCACCTCGAGCGGGCCGACCTCACAGATACGCAGTATTTT. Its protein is CASSHLERADLTDTQYF.

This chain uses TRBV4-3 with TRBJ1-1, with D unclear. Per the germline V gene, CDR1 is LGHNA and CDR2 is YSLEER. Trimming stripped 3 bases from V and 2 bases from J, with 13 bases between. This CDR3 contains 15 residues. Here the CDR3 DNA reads TGCGCCAGCAGCCACGCCCTCGACTGCAACACTGAAGCTTTCTTT. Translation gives CASSHALDCNTEAFF.

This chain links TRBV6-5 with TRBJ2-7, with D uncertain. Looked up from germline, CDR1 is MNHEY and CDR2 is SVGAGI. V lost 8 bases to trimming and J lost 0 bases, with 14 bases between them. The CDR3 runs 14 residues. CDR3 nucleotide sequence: TGTGCCAGCCAAAGGGATTTTAGCTCCTACGAGCAGTACTTC. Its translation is CASQRDFSSYEQYF.

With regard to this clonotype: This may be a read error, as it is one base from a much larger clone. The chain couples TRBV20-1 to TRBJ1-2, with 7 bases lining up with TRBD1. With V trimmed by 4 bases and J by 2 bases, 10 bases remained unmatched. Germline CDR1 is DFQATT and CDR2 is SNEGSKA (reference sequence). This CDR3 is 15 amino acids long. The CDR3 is CSATPVRGRNYGYTF. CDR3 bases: TGCAGTGCTACTCCTGTGAGGGGGCGCAACTATGGCTACACCTTC.

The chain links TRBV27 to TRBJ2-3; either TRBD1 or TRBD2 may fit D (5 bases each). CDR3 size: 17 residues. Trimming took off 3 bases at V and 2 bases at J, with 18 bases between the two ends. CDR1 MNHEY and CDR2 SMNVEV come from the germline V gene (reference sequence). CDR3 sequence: CASSFYIPGPSTDTQYF. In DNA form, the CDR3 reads TGTGCCAGCAGTTTTTATATACCGGGACCCTCCACAGATACGCAGTATTTT.

The CDR3 loop reads CASIKGVAKNIQYF. The DNA for the CDR3 is TGTGCCAGCATTAAGGGGGTAGCCAAAAACATTCAGTACTTC. V usage is TRBV12-3 or TRBV12-4 and J usage is TRBJ2-4, with a possible D match to TRBD1 (6 bases). Trimming left V 7 bases short and J 0 bases short, with 10 bases between. This CDR3 is built from 14 residues.

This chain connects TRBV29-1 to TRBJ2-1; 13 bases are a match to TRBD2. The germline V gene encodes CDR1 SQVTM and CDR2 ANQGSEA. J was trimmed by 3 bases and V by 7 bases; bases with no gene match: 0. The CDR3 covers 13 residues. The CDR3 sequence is CSGTSGSYNEQFF. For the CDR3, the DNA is TGCAGCGGGACTAGCGGGAGCTACAATGAGCAGTTCTTC.

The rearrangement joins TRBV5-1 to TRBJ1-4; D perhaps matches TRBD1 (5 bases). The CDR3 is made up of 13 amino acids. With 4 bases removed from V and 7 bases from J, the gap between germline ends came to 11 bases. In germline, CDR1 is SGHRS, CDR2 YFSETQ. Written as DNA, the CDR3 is TGCGCCAGCAGCCGGGACCCGGGTGAAAAACTGTTTTTT. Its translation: CASSRDPGEKLFF.

The CDR3 sequence is CSAPEVNSGNTIYF. CDR3 DNA sequence: TGCAGTGCCCCAGAGGTGAACTCTGGAAACACCATATATTTT. J is TRBJ1-3 and V is TRBV20-1; unclear D gene. V was cut by 6 bases and J by 0 bases, with 12 bases left in between. Germline V gene sequence: CDR1 DFQATT, CDR2 SNEGSKA (reference sequence). The CDR3 contains 14 residues.

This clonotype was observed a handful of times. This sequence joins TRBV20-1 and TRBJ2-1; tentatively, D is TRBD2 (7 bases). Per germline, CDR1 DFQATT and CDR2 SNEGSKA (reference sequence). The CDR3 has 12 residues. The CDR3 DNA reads TGCGGGGGGGGCCCCAACTACAATGAGCAGTTCTTC. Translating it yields CGGGPNYNEQFF.

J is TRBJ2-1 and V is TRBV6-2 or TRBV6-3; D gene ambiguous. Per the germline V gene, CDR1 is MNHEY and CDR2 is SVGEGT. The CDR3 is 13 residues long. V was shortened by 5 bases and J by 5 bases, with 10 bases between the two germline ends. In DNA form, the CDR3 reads TGTGCCAGCAGTGATGACTCGCACAATGAGCAGTTCTTC. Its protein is CASSDDSHNEQFF.

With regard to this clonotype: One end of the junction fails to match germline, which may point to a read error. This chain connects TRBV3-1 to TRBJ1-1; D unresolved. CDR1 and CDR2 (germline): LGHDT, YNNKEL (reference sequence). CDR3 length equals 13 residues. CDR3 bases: TGTGCCAGCAGCCAACAAGTGAACGCTGAAGCTTTCTTT. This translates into CASSQQVNAEAFF.

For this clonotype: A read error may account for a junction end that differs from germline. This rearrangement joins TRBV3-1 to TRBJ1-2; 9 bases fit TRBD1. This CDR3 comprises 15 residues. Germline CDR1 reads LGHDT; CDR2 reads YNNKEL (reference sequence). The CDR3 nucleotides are TGTGCCGGCAGCCAAACTCCCGGGACAGGGTATGGCTACACCTTC. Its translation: CAGSQTPGTGYGYTF.

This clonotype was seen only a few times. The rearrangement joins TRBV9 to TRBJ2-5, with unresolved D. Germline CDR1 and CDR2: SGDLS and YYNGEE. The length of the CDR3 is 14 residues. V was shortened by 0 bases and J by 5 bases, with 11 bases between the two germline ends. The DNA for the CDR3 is TGTGCCAGCAGCGTAGGGTCTGAGATGGAGACCCAGTACTTC. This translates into CASSVGSEMETQYF.

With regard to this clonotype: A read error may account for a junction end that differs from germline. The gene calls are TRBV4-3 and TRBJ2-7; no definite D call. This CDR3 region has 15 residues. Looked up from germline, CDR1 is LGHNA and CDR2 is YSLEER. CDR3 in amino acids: CANSQAMDGSYEQYF. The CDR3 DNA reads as TGCGCCAACAGCCAAGCTATGGACGGCTCCTACGAGCAGTACTTC.

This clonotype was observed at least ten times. The CDR3 reads CSARTGHNEQYF. CDR3 nucleotide sequence: TGCAGTGCCCGGACAGGGCACAACGAGCAGTACTTC. The chain carries TRBV20-1 and TRBJ2-7; 8 bases agree with TRBD1. The CDR3 totals 12 residues. Trimming took 6 bases from V and 5 from J; bases not matched to a gene: 6. The germline V gene encodes CDR1 DFQATT and CDR2 SNEGSKA (reference sequence).

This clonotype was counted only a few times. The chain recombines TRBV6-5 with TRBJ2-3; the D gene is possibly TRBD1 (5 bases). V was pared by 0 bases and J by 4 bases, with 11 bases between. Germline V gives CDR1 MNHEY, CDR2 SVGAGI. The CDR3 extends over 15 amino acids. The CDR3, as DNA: TGTGCCAGCAGTTACTCAGGGGAACGCCCAGATACGCAGTATTTT. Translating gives CASSYSGERPDTQYF.

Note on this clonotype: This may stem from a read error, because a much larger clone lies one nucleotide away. CDR3 in amino acids: CASSPQGGTDTRYF. The CDR3 coding sequence is TGTGCCAGCTCACCTCAGGGTGGTACAGATACGCGGTATTTT. The genes are TRBV18 and TRBJ2-3, with D possibly matching TRBD1 (5 bases). Germline V gene sequence: CDR1 KGHSH, CDR2 LQKENI. The CDR3 contains 14 residues.

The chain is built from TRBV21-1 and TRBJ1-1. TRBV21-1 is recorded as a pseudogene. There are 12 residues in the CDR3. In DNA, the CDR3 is TGTGCCAGCAGCGGCGGAATCACTGAAGCTTTCTTT. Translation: CASSGGITEAFF.

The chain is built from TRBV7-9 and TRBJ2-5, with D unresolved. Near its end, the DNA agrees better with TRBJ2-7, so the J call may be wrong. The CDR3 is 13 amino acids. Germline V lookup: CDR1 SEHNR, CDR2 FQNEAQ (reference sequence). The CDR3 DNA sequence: TGTGCCAGCCACAAAGGGCCCCTCTACGAGCAGTACTTC. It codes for CASHKGPLYEQYF.

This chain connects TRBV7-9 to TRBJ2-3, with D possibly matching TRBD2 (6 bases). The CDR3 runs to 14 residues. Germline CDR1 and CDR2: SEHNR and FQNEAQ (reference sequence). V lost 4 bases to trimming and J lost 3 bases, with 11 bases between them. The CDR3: CASSSESGTDTQYF. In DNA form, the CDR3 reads TGTGCCAGCAGCTCAGAGAGCGGGACAGATACGCAGTATTTT.

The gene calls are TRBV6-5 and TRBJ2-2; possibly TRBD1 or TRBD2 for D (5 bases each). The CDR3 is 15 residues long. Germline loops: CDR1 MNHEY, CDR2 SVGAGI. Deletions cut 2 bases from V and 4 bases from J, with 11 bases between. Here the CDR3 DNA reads TGTGCCAGCAGTTACCCGACTGGGGGCACCGGGGAGCTGTTTTTT. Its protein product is CASSYPTGGTGELFF.